This T cell receptor (beta chain) was recovered during a study of cytomegalovirus exposure and HLA in healthy donors. The overall study: Under 85% of 350 to 400 genotyped donors fell in the Caucasian-associated ancestry cluster.

Germline V gene sequence: CDR1 SGHDT, CDR2 YYEEEE. The CDR3 is made up of 16 amino acids. The J segment lost 6 bases and the V segment lost 1 base, leaving 11 bases of the junction unmatched. The PCR ran on 60 Vbeta and 13 Jbeta primers. Produced via immunoSEQ multiplex PCR; TCRdb's table is partial and in-frame only. The sample has about 150,000 clones; approximately 60% are singletons. Study-level points and caveats: Per a later analysis, 15,000 to 20,000 TCR beta sequences showed association with HLA alleles at 0.05 false discovery rate.

In regard to this clone: Antigen: not known.

The sequence was collected from a woman in her 40s in good health and CMV-seronegative. The specimen sequenced was PBMCs. This chain uses TRBV5-6 with TRBJ1-2; TRBD1 matches 8 bases. The CDR3 nucleotides read TGTGCCAGCAGCTTGATACCGGCTCAGGGGGCCGATGGCTACACCTTC. This codes for CASSLIPAQGADGYTF. The variable domain in full, completed from reference TRBV5-6 and TRBJ1-2, reads DAGVTQSPTHLIKTRGQQVTLRCSPKSGHDTVSWYQQALGQGPQFIFQYYEEEERQRGNFPDRFSGHQFPNYSSELNVNALLLGDSALYLCASSLIPAQGADGYTFGSGTRLTVV.